This T cell receptor (beta chain) was captured by sequencing in a study of cytomegalovirus exposure and HLA in healthy donors. Overall study results and limits: TCR beta chains numbering under 200 were designated cytomegalovirus-associated. In vitro work confirmed that three CMV-associated chains recognize CMV antigens. A classifier reportedly called cytomegalovirus status with high sensitivity and specificity.

Remarks on this clone: Its antigen remains unknown.

Generated by immunoSEQ multiplex PCR, the TCRdb table keeps only in-frame clones and is missing some. This sample has about 90,000 clones, with roughly 84% found just once. The receptor was isolated from a woman aged 18 to 35 in good health and CMV-seropositive. Sequenced input: PBMCs.

In DNA, the CDR3 is TGTGCCAGCAGCTCTACAGGGTCCGTAGGGGAAAAACTGTTTTTT. Protein: CASSSTGSVGEKLFF. The rearrangement joins TRBV7-2 to TRBJ1-4; a possible D gene is TRBD1 (6 bases). The ends were cut back, 4 bases at V and 8 bases at J, with 17 bases in the middle. The CDR3 is made up of 15 amino acids. CDR1 is SGHTA, CDR2 FQGNSA, per germline. Full variable domain (missing parts from reference TRBV7-2 and TRBJ1-4): GAGVSQSPSNKVTEKGKDVELRCDPISGHTALYWYRQSLGQGLEFLIYFQGNSAPDKSGLPSDRFSAERTGGSVSTLTIQRTQQEDSAVYLCASSSTGSVGEKLFFGSGTQLSVL.